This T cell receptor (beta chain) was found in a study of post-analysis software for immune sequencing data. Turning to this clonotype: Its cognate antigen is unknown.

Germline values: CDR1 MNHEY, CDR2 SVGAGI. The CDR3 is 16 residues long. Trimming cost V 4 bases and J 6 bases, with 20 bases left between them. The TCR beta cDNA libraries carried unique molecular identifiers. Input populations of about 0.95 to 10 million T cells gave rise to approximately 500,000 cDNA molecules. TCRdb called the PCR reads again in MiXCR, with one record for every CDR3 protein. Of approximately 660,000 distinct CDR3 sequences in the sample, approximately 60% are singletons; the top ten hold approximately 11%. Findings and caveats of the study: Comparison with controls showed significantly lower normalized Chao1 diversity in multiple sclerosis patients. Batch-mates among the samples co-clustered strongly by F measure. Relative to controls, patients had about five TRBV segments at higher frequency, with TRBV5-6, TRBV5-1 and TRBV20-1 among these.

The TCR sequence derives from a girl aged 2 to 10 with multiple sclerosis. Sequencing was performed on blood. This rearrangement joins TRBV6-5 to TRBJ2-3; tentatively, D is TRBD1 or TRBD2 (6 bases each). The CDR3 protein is CASSLLSIGGLDTQYF. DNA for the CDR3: TGTGCCAGCAGTTTACTCTCAATCGGGGGCCTTGATACGCAGTATTTT.